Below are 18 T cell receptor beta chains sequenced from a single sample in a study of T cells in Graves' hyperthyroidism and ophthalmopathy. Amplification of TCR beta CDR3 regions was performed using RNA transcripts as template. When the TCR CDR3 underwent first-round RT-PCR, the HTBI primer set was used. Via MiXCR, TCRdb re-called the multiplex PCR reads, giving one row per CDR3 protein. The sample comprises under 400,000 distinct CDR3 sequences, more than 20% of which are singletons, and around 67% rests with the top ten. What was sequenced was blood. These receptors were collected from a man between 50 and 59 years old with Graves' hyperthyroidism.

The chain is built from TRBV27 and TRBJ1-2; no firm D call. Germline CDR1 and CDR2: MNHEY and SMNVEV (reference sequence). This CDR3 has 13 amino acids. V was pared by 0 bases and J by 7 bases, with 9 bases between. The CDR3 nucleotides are TGTGCCAGCAGTTTATCTCTAGCCGGTGGCTACACCTTC. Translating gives CASSLSLAGGYTF.

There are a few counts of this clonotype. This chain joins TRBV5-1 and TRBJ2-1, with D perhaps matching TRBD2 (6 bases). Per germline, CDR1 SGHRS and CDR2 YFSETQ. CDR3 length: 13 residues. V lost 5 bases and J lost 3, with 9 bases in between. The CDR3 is CASSAGIYNEQFF. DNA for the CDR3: TGCGCCAGCAGTGCGGGAATCTACAATGAGCAGTTCTTC.

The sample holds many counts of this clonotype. The CDR3 DNA follows: TGTGCCAGCAGTGGGGGGGATGGATACAATGAGCAGTTCTTC. Its protein product is CASSGGDGYNEQFF. V and J are TRBV2 and TRBJ2-1; a possible D gene is TRBD2 (6 bases). CDR3 length: 14 amino acids. V was trimmed by 4 bases and J by 4 bases, leaving 11 bases between them. Germline CDR1 SNHLY, CDR2 FYNNEI. The whole variable domain, remainder taken from reference TRBV2 and TRBJ2-1, is EPEVTQTPSHQVTQMGQEVILRCVPISNHLYFYWYRQILGQKVEFLVSFYNNEISEKSEIFDDQFSVERPDGSNFTLKIRSTKLEDSAMYFCASSGGDGYNEQFFGPGTRLTVL.

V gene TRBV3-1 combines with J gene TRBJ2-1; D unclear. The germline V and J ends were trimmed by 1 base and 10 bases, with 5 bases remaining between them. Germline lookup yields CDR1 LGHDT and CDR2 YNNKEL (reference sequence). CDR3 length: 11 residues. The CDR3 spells CASSQVQEQFF. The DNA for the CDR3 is TGTGCCAGCAGCCAAGTTCAGGAGCAGTTCTTC.

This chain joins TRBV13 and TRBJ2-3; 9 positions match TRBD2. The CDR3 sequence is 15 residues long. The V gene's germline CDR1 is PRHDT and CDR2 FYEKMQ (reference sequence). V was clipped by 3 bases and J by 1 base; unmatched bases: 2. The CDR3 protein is CASSFASGGTDTQYF. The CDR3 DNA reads TGTGCCAGCAGCTTCGCTAGCGGGGGCACAGATACGCAGTATTTT.

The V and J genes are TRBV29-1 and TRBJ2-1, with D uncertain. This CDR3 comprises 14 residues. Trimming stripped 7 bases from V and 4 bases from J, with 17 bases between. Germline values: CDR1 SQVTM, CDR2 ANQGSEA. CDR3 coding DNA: TGCAGCGGTGTCCTGAGCACAGCGTACAATGAGCAGTTCTTC. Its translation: CSGVLSTAYNEQFF.

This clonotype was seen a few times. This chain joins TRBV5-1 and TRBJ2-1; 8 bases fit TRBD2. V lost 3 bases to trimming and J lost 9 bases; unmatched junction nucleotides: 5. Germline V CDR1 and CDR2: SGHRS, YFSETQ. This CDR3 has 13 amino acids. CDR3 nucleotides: TGCGCCAGCAGCTCGGGGGGGGTAGGTGAGCAGTTCTTC. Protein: CASSSGGVGEQFF.

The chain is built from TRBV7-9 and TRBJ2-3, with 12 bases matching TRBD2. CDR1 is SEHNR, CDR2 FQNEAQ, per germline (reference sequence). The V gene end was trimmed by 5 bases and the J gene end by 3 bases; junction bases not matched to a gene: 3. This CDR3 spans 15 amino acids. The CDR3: CASSNGLAGTDTQYF. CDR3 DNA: TGTGCCAGCAGCAATGGACTAGCGGGAACAGATACGCAGTATTTT.

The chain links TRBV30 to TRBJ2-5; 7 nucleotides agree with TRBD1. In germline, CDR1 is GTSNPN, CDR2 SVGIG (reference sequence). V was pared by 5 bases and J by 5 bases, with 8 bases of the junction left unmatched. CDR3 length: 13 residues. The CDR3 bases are TGTGCCTGGTATTTTAGGGGGCGGGAGACCCAGTACTTC. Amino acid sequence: CAWYFRGRETQYF.

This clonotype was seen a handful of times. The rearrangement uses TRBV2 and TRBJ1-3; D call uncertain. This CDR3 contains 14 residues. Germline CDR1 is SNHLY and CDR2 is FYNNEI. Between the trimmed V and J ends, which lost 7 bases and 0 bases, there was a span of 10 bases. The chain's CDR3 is CASNQGGSGNTIYF. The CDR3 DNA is TGTGCCAGCAACCAAGGAGGCTCTGGAAACACCATATATTTT.

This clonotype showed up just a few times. This chain's CDR3 is CASSAVWGDEQFF. DNA of the CDR3: TGCGCCAGCAGCGCGGTCTGGGGCGATGAGCAGTTCTTC. The rearrangement links TRBV5-1 to TRBJ2-1; D might be TRBD1 (5 bases). The CDR3 has 13 residues. V lost 4 bases and J lost 8, with 13 bases in between. Germline V gene sequence: CDR1 SGHRS, CDR2 YFSETQ.

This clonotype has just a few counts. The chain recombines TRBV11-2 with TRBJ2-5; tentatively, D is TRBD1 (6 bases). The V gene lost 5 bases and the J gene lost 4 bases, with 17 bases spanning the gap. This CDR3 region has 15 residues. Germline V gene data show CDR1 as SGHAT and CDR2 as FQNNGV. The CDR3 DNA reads TGTGCCAGCAGCCCAGAGGCGGACAGTCGAGAGACCCAGTACTTC. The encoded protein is CASSPEADSRETQYF.

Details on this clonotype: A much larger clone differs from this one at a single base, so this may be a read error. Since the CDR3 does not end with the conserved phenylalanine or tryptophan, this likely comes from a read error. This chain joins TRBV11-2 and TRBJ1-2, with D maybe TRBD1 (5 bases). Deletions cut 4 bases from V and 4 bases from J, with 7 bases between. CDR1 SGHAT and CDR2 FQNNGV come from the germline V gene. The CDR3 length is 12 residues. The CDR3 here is CASSSDSYGYTL. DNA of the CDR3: TGTGCCAGCAGCTCCGACAGCTATGGCTACACCCTC.

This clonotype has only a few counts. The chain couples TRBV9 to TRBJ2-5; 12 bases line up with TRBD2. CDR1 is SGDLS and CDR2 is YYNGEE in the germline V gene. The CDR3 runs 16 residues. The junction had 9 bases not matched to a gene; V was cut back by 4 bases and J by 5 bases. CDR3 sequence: CASSPRTSGNLETQYF. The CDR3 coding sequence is TGTGCCAGCAGCCCAAGGACTAGCGGGAACCTTGAGACCCAGTACTTC.

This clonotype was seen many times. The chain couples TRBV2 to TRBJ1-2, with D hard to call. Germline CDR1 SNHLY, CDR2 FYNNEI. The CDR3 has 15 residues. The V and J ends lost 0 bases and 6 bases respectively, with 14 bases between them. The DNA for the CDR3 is TGTGCCAGCAGTGAAGCGCGAGTGGCTGGAGATGGCTACACCTTC. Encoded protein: CASSEARVAGDGYTF.

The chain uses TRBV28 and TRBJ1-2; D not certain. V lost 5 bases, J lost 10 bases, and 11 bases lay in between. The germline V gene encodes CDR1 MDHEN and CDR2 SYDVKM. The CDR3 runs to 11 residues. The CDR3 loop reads CASSLGWDYTF. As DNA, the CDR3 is TGTGCCAGCAGTCTGGGATGGGACTACACCTTC.

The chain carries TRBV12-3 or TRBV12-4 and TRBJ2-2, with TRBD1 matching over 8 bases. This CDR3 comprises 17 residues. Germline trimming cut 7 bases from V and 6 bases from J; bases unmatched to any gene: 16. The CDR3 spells CASTNGAGTGGAGELFF. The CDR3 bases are TGTGCCAGCACCAACGGGGCAGGGACAGGCGGAGCCGGGGAGCTGTTTTTT.

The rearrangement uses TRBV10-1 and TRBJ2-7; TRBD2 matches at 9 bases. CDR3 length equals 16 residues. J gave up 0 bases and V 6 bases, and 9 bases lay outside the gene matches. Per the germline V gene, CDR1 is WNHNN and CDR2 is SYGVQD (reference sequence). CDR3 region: CASSSVTSGHSYEQYF. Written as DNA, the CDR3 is TGCGCCAGCAGCTCCGTGACTAGCGGACACTCCTACGAGCAGTACTTC.